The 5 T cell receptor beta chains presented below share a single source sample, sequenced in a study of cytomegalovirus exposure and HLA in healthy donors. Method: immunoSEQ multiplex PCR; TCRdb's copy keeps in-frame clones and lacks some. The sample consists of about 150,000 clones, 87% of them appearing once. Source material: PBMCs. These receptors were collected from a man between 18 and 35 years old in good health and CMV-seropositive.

CDR3 nucleotide sequence: TGTGCCAGCAGCATCACCGGGACAGAGTCCTACGAGCAGTACTTC. This translates into CASSITGTESYEQYF. The V call is TRBV7-9, the J call TRBJ2-7, with 7 bases lining up with TRBD1. CDR3 length: 15 residues. Germline V lookup: CDR1 SEHNR, CDR2 FQNEAQ (reference sequence). The ends lost 5 bases at V and 1 base at J; junction bases unmatched: 8.

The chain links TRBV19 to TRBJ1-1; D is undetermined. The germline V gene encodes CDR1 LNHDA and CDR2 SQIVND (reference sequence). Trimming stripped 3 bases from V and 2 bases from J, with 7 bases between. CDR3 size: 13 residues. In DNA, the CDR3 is TGTGCCAGTAGTATGAACGGTAACACTGAAGCTTTCTTT. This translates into CASSMNGNTEAFF.

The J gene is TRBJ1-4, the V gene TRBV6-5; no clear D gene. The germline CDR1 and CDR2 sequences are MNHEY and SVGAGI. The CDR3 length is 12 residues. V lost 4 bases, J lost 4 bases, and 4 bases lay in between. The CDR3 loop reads CASSSINEKLFF. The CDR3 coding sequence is TGTGCCAGCAGTTCTATTAATGAAAAACTGTTTTTT.

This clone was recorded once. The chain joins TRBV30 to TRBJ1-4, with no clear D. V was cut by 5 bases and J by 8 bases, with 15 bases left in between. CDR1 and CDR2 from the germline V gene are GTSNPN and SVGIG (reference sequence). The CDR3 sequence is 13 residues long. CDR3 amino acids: CAWEGGRGEKLFF. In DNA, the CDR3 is TGTGCCTGGGAAGGCGGCCGAGGGGAAAAACTGTTTTTT.

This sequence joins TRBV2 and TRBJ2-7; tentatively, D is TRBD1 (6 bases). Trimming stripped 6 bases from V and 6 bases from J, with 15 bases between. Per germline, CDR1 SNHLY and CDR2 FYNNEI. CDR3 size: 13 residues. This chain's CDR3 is CASRVTGGSEQYF. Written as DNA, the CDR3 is TGTGCCAGCAGGGTGACAGGAGGCTCCGAGCAGTACTTC.